The 26 T cell receptor beta chains reported below all come from one sample, sequenced in a study of blood T cells in healthy people across ages. Primed by a sample-barcoded 5' primer and a J-beta primer mix, a second PCR proceeded for 7 to 11 cycles. Via MiXCR, TCRdb re-called the 5' RACE reads, giving one row per CDR3 protein. Of more than 1.4 million distinct CDR3 sequences in the sample, around two fifths were seen once. The sample taken for sequencing was blood. The receptor set was obtained from a woman under 30 in good health.

The chain uses TRBV7-6 and TRBJ2-5; TRBD1 might be the D (6 bases). Trimming took 1 base from V and 11 from J, leaving 23 bases between them. The CDR3 is 16 residues long. CDR1 is SGHVS and CDR2 is FNYEAQ in the germline V gene. CDR3 DNA sequence: TGTGCCAGCAGCTTAGTGTCGGCAGGGTGGGACAATGAGCAGTACTTC. Its translation is CASSLVSAGWDNEQYF.

A few counts support this clonotype. This chain links TRBV4-1 with TRBJ1-2; TRBD1 is a possible D gene (5 bases). The CDR3 covers 14 residues. The germline gives CDR1 MGHRA, CDR2 YSYEKL. V was pared by 1 base and J by 9 bases, with 15 bases between. The CDR3 reads CASSQVLGADRYTF. The CDR3 nucleotides are TGCGCCAGCAGCCAAGTTCTCGGGGCCGATCGCTACACCTTC.

In this sample, this clonotype turned up a few times. The rearrangement uses TRBV25-1 and TRBJ2-1, with D unresolved. CDR3 size: 12 residues. V was cut by 6 bases and J by 9 bases, with 12 bases left in between. Germline CDR1 and CDR2: MGHDK and SYGVNS. CDR3 in amino acids: CASSPGFAEQFF. The CDR3 region has the DNA TGTGCCAGCAGCCCTGGTTTTGCTGAGCAGTTCTTC.

This chain uses TRBV11-2 with TRBJ2-3, with 10 bases aligning to TRBD1. V gave up 4 bases and J gave up 4 bases; unmatched junction bases: 8. The CDR3 spans 16 residues. Germline V CDR1 and CDR2: SGHAT, FQNNGV. CDR3 sequence (DNA): TGTGCCAGCAGCTATCCCCGGGACAGGGGTGCAGATACGCAGTATTTT. This encodes CASSYPRDRGADTQYF.

The table lists this clonotype with many counts. The chain has TRBV3-1 and TRBJ2-3; 11 nucleotides align to TRBD2. V lost 1 base and J lost 0; bases outside the gene matches: 6. Germline CDR1 is LGHDT and CDR2 is YNNKEL (reference sequence). This CDR3 comprises 18 residues. The CDR3 region is CASSQGTSGPPSTDTQYF. CDR3 DNA: TGTGCCAGCAGCCAAGGGACTAGCGGGCCCCCTAGCACAGATACGCAGTATTTT.

The V gene is TRBV5-1, the J gene TRBJ2-6, with D possibly being TRBD1 (6 bases). Germline CDR1 and CDR2: SGHRS and YFSETQ. This CDR3 has 18 amino acids. Trimming cost V 4 bases and J 0 bases, with 17 bases left between them. This CDR3 is CASSGKPGHDSGANVLTF. The CDR3 nucleotides read TGCGCCAGCAGCGGAAAACCGGGACATGACTCTGGGGCCAACGTCCTGACTTTC.

The V call is TRBV18, the J call TRBJ2-3; the D gene is possibly TRBD1 (6 bases). Germline V gene data show CDR1 as KGHSH and CDR2 as LQKENI. The CDR3 consists of 13 residues. The V and J ends lost 6 bases and 9 bases respectively, with 16 bases between them. The CDR3 reads CASSEGGVGTQYF. The CDR3 bases are TGTGCCAGCTCCGAAGGGGGAGTCGGGACGCAGTATTTT.

This clonotype was counted once. The chain uses TRBV12-3 or TRBV12-4 and TRBJ2-1; D may be TRBD1 (5 bases). Trimming left V 6 bases short and J 10 bases short, with 16 bases between. CDR3 length: 13 amino acids. CDR3 sequence reads: CASRRTGSYEQFF. The CDR3 bases are TGTGCCAGCAGACGTACAGGATCCTACGAGCAGTTCTTC.

This clonotype has only a few counts. V gene TRBV6-5 combines with J gene TRBJ1-2, with 9 nucleotides matching TRBD1. Germline-derived CDR1 and CDR2 are MNHEY and SVGAGI. CDR3 length: 13 amino acids. The J segment lost 7 bases and the V segment lost 7 bases, leaving 7 bases of the junction unmatched. The CDR3 is CASTLGQGTGYTF. The CDR3 coding sequence is TGTGCCAGCACCCTTGGACAGGGGACTGGCTACACCTTC.

The chain joins TRBV10-3 to TRBJ1-1; D may be TRBD1 (6 bases). Germline CDR1 is ENHRY and CDR2 is SYGVKD. The V and J ends lost 7 bases and 2 bases respectively, with 17 bases between them. The CDR3 length is 15 residues. CDR3 sequence: CAINELQGFNTEAFF. The CDR3 DNA reads TGTGCCATCAATGAATTACAGGGTTTTAACACTGAAGCTTTCTTT.

The chain joins TRBV12-3 or TRBV12-4 to TRBJ1-1; D is unresolved. The CDR3 is 13 amino acids. Trimming stripped 1 base from V and 7 bases from J, with 10 bases between. The CDR3 is CASSLEVDDEAFF. The CDR3 DNA sequence: TGTGCCAGCAGTTTAGAGGTGGACGATGAAGCTTTCTTT.

The gene calls are TRBV12-3 or TRBV12-4 and TRBJ2-1, with 8 bases matching TRBD2. There are 13 residues in the CDR3. Trimming removed 3 bases from V and 9 bases from J; junction bases left unmatched: 4. Here the CDR3 DNA reads TGTGCCAGCAGTTTCGGGGGGGGGATTGAGCAGTTCTTC. Its protein product is CASSFGGGIEQFF.

In its sample, this clonotype was seen many times. This chain connects TRBV6-1 to TRBJ2-1; 7 positions agree with TRBD2. In germline, CDR1 is MNHNS, CDR2 SASEGT. V shed 4 bases, J shed 6 bases, and the junction held 0 bases outside the gene matches. There are 12 residues in the CDR3. This chain's CDR3 is CASSGGGNEQFF. Here the CDR3 DNA reads TGTGCCAGCAGTGGGGGGGGCAATGAGCAGTTCTTC.

This clonotype was detected only a few times. The chain employs TRBV6-1 and TRBJ2-1, with D unclear. The CDR3 runs 16 residues. Per germline, CDR1 MNHNS and CDR2 SASEGT. Trimming took off 1 base at V and 1 base at J, with 11 bases between the two ends. CDR3 sequence: CASSEEILPSYNEQFF. For the CDR3, the DNA is TGTGCCAGCAGTGAAGAGATACTGCCATCCTACAATGAGCAGTTCTTC.

In its sample, this clonotype was seen a few times. The chain joins TRBV5-1 to TRBJ2-3; the D gene is possibly TRBD2 (5 bases). The germline V and J ends were trimmed by 2 bases and 1 base, with 14 bases remaining between them. The germline V gene encodes CDR1 SGHRS and CDR2 YFSETQ. The CDR3 loop spans 16 amino acids. The CDR3 is CASSFGSFGGTDTQYF. CDR3 bases: TGCGCCAGCAGCTTTGGATCGTTCGGGGGCACAGATACGCAGTATTTT.

The chain carries TRBV20-1 and TRBJ2-7, with D uncertain. Germline V gene lookup returns CDR1 DFQATT and CDR2 SNEGSKA (reference sequence). CDR3 length: 14 amino acids. Deletions cut 1 base from V and 2 bases from J, with 12 bases between. This chain's CDR3 is CSARGRKAPYEQYF. The CDR3 DNA reads as TGCAGTGCTAGAGGCCGAAAGGCCCCCTACGAGCAGTACTTC.

This clonotype was counted a few times. The chain uses TRBV6-1 and TRBJ1-2; TRBD1 matches 7 bases. This CDR3 region has 14 residues. CDR1 is MNHNS and CDR2 is SASEGT in the germline V gene. With 6 bases clipped from V and 4 bases from J, the junction kept 8 bases outside the gene matches. The CDR3 DNA is TGTGCCAGCAGGGAACAACAGGGGACCTATGGCTACACCTTC. Amino acids: CASREQQGTYGYTF.

The genes are TRBV10-3 and TRBJ1-4, with 9 bases lining up with TRBD1. The CDR3 is 15 amino acids. Looked up from germline, CDR1 is ENHRY and CDR2 is SYGVKD. Trimming cost V 6 bases and J 7 bases; bases outside gene matches: 9. This CDR3 is CAISPETGGVEKLFF. CDR3 DNA sequence: TGTGCCATCAGCCCAGAGACAGGGGGGGTTGAAAAACTGTTTTTT.

V and J are TRBV20-1 and TRBJ1-1, with D possibly matching TRBD1 (5 bases). Trimming took off 7 bases at V and 1 base at J, with 13 bases between the two ends. Germline CDR1 and CDR2: DFQATT and SNEGSKA (reference sequence). The CDR3 runs to 13 residues. CDR3 sequence (DNA): TGCAGTGGTCAAAGACAGAAGAACACTGAAGCTTTCTTT. It specifies CSGQRQKNTEAFF.

Of note for this clonotype: An end of the junction does not agree with germline; a read error may underlie this. V usage is TRBV9 and J usage is TRBJ2-5, with 9 nucleotides matching TRBD1. This CDR3 has 15 amino acids. Germline V gene data show CDR1 as SGDLS and CDR2 as YYNGEE. CDR3 sequence: CASNVVAQGAETQYF. CDR3 DNA: TGTGCCAGCAACGTAGTGGCACAGGGGGCGGAGACCCAGTACTTC.

The table lists this clonotype with a few counts. This sequence joins TRBV6-1 and TRBJ2-3; 8 bases fit TRBD2. V dropped 1 base and J dropped 3; count of bases not matched to a gene: 6. Germline CDR1 is MNHNS and CDR2 is SASEGT. The CDR3 covers 16 residues. The CDR3: CASSEGRRGDTDTQYF. Here the CDR3 DNA reads TGTGCCAGCAGTGAAGGCCGGCGGGGGGATACAGATACGCAGTATTTT.

The rearrangement links TRBV29-1 to TRBJ1-1; TRBD1 agrees at 9 bases. The germline V gene encodes CDR1 SQVTM and CDR2 ANQGSEA. The CDR3 covers 13 residues. Trimming cost V 1 base and J 5 bases; bases outside gene matches: 2. Written as DNA, the CDR3 is TGCAGCGTTGAAGGGGACAGGGAAACTGAAGCTTTCTTT. Its protein product is CSVEGDRETEAFF.

This clonotype was seen more than once but under ten times. The genes are TRBV5-1 and TRBJ2-1; D is undetermined. The V and J ends lost 0 bases and 0 bases respectively, with 10 bases between them. CDR1 is SGHRS, CDR2 YFSETQ, per germline. The CDR3 runs 16 residues. The DNA of the CDR3 is TGCGCCAGCAGCTTGGAAGGCGCGAGCTCCTACAATGAGCAGTTCTTC. Protein product: CASSLEGASSYNEQFF.

CDR3: CASLGGGAGHGYTF. Written as DNA, the CDR3 is TGTGCCAGCCTCGGTGGGGGGGCGGGTCATGGCTACACCTTC. The gene calls are TRBV12-3 or TRBV12-4 and TRBJ1-2; D might be TRBD1 (6 bases). Trimming stripped 8 bases from V and 6 bases from J, with 19 bases between. The CDR3 contains 14 residues.

V usage is TRBV30 and J usage is TRBJ1-5; 11 bases are a match to TRBD1. The J segment lost 5 bases and the V segment lost 2 bases, leaving 8 bases of the junction unmatched. Germline-derived CDR1 and CDR2 are GTSNPN and SVGIG (reference sequence). The CDR3 runs to 16 residues. The CDR3 is CAWSFRTGGIDQPQHF. As DNA, the CDR3 is TGTGCCTGGAGTTTTCGGACAGGGGGCATCGATCAGCCCCAGCATTTT.

The chain carries TRBV27 and TRBJ2-4; D is unresolved. The CDR3 spans 15 residues. CDR1 MNHEY and CDR2 SMNVEV come from the germline V gene (reference sequence). Deletions cut 7 bases from V and 1 base from J, with 14 bases between. CDR3 DNA sequence: TGTGCCAGCAACGCCGGGTTGTCGGCCAAAAACATTCAGTACTTC. Translating it yields CASNAGLSAKNIQYF.